The entry below gives a single TCR beta chain sequence along with its context. The V gene lost 3 bases and the J gene lost 7 bases, with 10 bases spanning the gap. This CDR3 has 13 residues. The germline V gene has CDR1 SGHVS and CDR2 FNYEAQ. This sample is part of a study of blood T cells in healthy people across ages. A second about 7 to 12 cycle PCR used barcoded and J-beta primers. The template-switch adaptor was a 5' adaptor with 12 random nucleotides. It tagged each cDNA molecule. Every sample produced at least 2.5 million CDR3-containing paired-end reads. TCRdb redid the calling of the 5' RACE reads with MiXCR, one entry per CDR3 protein. The sample shows 1.4 million or so distinct CDR3 sequences, under 55% of them seen only once.

The chain links TRBV7-6 to TRBJ1-5, with D possibly TRBD1 on 6 matching bases. The sample consisted of blood. The sequence came from a young woman in good health. This chain's CDR3 is CASSFDQGQPQHF. Here the CDR3 DNA reads TGTGCCAGCAGCTTTGATCAGGGGCAGCCCCAGCATTTT.